This is a list of T cell receptor beta chains from one sample in a study of T cell responses to AZD1222 COVID-19 vaccine. The method was immunoSEQ multiplex PCR; TCRdb's version includes in-frame clones alone and lacks a portion of them. The data hold roughly 200,000 clones, with 90% to 95% observed a single time. The sample was peripheral blood, taken 28 days after the second dose of the MenACWY control vaccine. These receptors were collected from an adult who received the MenACWY meningococcal vaccine as a control. Each CDR3 is given with its conserved first and last residue. A D gene is named only where the DNA matches it firmly. Part of the rows lack a size; the others show once, few, many or a class for expanded clones.

d_gene,v_gene,j_gene,abundance,CDR3nt,CDR3aa
NA,TRBV5-1,TRBJ1-1,NA,TGCGCCAGCAGCTGGGGACGGATGAACACTGAAGCTTTCTTT,CASSWGRMNTEAFF
TRBD2,TRBV19,TRBJ2-1,NA,TGTGCCAGTAGCAAAACCGGGACTAGCGGATACAATGAGCAGTTCTTC,CASSKTGTSGYNEQFF
TRBD1,TRBV28,TRBJ1-2,NA,TGTGCCAGCACAACAGGGGATTTTAACTATGGCTACACCTTC,CASTTGDFNYGYTF
NA,TRBV28,TRBJ1-2,NA,TGTGTCTCGGGGCAGGTTGATGGCTACACCTTC,CVSGQVDGYTF
NA,TRBV5-4,TRBJ1-6,few,TGTGCCAGCAGGCCCGGAGGACCTTATAATTCACCCCTCCACTTT,CASRPGGPYNSPLHF
NA,TRBV3-1/TRBV3-2,TRBJ1-2,NA,TGTGCCAGCAGCCAAAACCCCTTTGGGGGCTACACCTTC,CASSQNPFGGYTF
NA,TRBV9,TRBJ2-1,NA,TGTGCCAGCAGCGTAGGACCGGACAATGAGCAGTTCTTC,CASSVGPDNEQFF
TRBD1,TRBV4-2,TRBJ1-2,many,TGTGCCAGCAGCCAAGCGGGACAGAGGAATTATGGCTACACCTTC,CASSQAGQRNYGYTF
NA,TRBV4-3,TRBJ2-7,NA,TGCGCCAGCAGCCAAGAAACGGACAGTAAGCAGTACTTC,CASSQETDSKQYF
NA,TRBV12-3/TRBV12-4,TRBJ1-1,NA,TGTGCCAGCACTAATAGGGACCGGCTTGTACCTTTCTTT,CASTNRDRLVPFF
TRBD1,TRBV5-5,TRBJ1-4,NA,TGTGCCAGCAGCTGGGGGACAGGGGTTAATGAAAAACTGTTTTTT,CASSWGTGVNEKLFF
NA,TRBV7-2,TRBJ1-5,NA,TGTGCCAGCAGCTTAGGGGGCGGGGTCCCTAGCAATCAGCCCCAGCATTTT,CASSLGGGVPSNQPQHF
TRBD1,TRBV4-1,TRBJ1-2,NA,TGCGCCAGCAGCCAAGACATTGGGACAGCCCAGCACTATGGCTACACCTTC,CASSQDIGTAQHYGYTF